This TCR beta chain came from a study of blood T cells in healthy people across ages. Study-wide points: A conclusive naive versus antigen-experienced comparison was prevented by the unsorted PBMCs. More naive CD4+ cells and higher diversity marked long-lived donors relative to aged donors.

This clonotype was observed a handful of times. What it binds is unknown. With each sample, at least 5 micrograms of total RNA were extracted. V was clipped by 4 bases and J by 11 bases; unmatched bases: 15. Germline assignment: CDR1 MGHDK and CDR2 SYGVNS. The CDR3 is 15 residues long. Alongside a J-beta primer mix, a sample-barcoded 5' primer served in a second PCR lasting about 7 to 11 cycles. Sequencing yielded, for each sample, at least 3 million paired-end reads carrying CDR3. TCRdb passed the 5' RACE reads through MiXCR, listing each CDR3 protein once. The sample contains 1.5 million to 2 million distinct CDR3 sequences, 40% to 55% of which appear only once.

The origin of this receptor is a woman aged 35 to 49 in good health. Source material: blood. This chain joins TRBV25-1 and TRBJ1-1; 8 positions agree with TRBD1. CDR3 sequence (DNA): TGTGCCAGCAGTGCTCGGACAGGGCCAAAATGGGAGGCTTTCTTT. As protein: CASSARTGPKWEAFF.